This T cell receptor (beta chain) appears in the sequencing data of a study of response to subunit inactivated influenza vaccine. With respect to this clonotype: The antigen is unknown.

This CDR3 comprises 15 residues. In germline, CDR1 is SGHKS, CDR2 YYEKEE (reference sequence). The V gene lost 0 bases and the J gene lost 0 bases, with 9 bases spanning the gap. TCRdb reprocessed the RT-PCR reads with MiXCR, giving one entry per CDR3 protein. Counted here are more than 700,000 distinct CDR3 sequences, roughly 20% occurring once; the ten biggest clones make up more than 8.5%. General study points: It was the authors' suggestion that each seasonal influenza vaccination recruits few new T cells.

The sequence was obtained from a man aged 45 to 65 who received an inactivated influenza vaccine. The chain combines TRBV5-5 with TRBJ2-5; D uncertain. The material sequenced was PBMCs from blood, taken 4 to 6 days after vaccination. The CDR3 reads CASSLAAFNQETQYF. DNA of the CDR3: TGTGCCAGCAGCTTGGCAGCTTTCAACCAAGAGACCCAGTACTTC. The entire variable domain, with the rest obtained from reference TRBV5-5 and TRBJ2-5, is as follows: DAGVTQSPTHLIKTRGQQVTLRCSPISGHKSVSWYQQVLGQGPQFIFQYYEKEERGRGNFPDRFSARQFPNYSSELNVNALLLGDSALYLCASSLAAFNQETQYFGPGTRLLVL.